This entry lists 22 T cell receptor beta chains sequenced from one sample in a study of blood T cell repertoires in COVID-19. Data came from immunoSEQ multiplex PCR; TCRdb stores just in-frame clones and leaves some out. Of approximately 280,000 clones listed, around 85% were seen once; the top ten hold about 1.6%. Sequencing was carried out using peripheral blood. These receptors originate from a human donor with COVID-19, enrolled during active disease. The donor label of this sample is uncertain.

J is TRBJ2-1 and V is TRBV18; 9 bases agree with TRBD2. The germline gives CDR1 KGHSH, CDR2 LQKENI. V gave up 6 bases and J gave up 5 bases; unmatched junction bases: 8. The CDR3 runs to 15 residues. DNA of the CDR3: TGTGCCAGCTCTCCTCAGGGGACTAGCCACAATGAGCAGTTCTTC. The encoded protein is CASSPQGTSHNEQFF.

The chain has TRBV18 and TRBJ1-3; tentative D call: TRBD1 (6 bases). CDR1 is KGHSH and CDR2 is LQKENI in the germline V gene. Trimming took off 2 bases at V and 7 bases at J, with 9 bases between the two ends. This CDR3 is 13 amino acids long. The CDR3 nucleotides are TGTGCCAGCTCACCAGGGGGCCCCAACACCATATATTTT. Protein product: CASSPGGPNTIYF.

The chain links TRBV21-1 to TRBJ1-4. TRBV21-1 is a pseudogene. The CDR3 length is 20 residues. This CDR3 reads CASSKLAARGRTDSSRKLFF. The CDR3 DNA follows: TGTGCCAGCAGCAAATTGGCGGCGAGAGGCAGAACGGATTCGAGTCGAAAACTGTTTTTT.

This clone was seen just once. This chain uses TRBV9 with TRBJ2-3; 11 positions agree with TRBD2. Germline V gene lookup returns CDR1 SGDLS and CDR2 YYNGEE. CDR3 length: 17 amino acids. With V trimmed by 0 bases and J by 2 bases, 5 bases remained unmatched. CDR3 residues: CASSVALAGGITDTQYF. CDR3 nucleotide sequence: TGTGCCAGCAGCGTAGCTTTAGCGGGAGGGATCACAGATACGCAGTATTTT.

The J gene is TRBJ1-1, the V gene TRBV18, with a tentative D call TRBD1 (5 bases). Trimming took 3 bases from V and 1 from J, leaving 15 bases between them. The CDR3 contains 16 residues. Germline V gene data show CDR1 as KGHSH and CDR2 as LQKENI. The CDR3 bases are TGTGCCAGCTCACCCCGCAGAGAAACAGGGAACACTGAAGCTTTCTTT. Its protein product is CASSPRRETGNTEAFF.

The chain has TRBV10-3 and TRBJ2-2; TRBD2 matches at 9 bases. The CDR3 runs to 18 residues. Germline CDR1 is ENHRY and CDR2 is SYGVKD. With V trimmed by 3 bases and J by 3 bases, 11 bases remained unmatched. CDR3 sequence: CAISEGGGRALDTGELFF. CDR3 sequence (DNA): TGTGCCATCAGTGAAGGGGGCGGGAGGGCCCTGGACACCGGGGAGCTGTTTTTT.

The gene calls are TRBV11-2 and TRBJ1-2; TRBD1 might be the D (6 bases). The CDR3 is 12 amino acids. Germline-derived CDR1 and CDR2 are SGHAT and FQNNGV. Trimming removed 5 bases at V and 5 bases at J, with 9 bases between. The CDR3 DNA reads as TGTGCCAGCAGCCGACAGGTATATGGCTACACCTTC. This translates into CASSRQVYGYTF.

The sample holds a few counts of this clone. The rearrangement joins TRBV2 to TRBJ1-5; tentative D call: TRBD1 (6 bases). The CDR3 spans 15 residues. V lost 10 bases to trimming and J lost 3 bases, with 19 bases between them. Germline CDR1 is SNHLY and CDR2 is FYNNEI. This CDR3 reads CATAPDRSHNQPQHF. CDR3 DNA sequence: TGTGCCACTGCGCCCGACAGGTCCCACAATCAGCCCCAGCATTTT.

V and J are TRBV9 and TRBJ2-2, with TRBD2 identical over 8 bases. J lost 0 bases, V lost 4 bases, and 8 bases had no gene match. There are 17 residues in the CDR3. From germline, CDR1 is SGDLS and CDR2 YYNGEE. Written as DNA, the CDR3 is TGTGCCAGCAGCCTCAAATCGGGACTAGCGAACACCGGGGAGCTGTTTTTT. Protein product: CASSLKSGLANTGELFF.

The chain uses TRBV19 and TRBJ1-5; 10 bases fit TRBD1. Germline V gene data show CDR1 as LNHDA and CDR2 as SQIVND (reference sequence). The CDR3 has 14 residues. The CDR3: CASRGQGTRQPQHF. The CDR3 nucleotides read TGTGCGAGCAGGGGACAGGGGACTAGACAGCCCCAGCATTTT.

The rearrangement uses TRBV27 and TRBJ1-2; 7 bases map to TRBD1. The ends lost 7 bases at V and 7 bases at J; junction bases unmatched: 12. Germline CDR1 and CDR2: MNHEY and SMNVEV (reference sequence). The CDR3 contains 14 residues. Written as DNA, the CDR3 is TGTGCCAGCACCGGACAGGACAGATCCCGTGGCTACACCTTC. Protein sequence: CASTGQDRSRGYTF.

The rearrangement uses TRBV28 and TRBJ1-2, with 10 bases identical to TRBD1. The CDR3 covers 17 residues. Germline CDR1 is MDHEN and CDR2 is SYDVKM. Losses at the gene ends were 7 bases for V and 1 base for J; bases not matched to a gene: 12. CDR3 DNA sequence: TGTGCCAGCACCCCGGGCGGGACAGGGGCCAATAACTATGGCTACACCTTC. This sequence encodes CASTPGGTGANNYGYTF.

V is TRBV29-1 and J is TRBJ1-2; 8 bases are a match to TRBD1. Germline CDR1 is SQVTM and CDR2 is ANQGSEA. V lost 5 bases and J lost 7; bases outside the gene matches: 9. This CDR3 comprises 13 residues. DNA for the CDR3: TGCAGCGTTAGGCCGGACAGGGCGGGTGGCTACACCTTC. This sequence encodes CSVRPDRAGGYTF.

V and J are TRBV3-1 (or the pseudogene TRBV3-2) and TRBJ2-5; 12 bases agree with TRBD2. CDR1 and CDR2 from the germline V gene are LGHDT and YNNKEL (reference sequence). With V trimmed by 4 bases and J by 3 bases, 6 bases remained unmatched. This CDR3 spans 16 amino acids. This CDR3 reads CASSRGTSGYEETQYF. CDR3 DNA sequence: TGTGCCAGCAGCCGAGGGACTAGCGGGTATGAAGAGACCCAGTACTTC.

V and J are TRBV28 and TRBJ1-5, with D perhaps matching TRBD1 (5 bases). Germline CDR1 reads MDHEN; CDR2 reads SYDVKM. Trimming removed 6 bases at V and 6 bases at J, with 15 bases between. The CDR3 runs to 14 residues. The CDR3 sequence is CASRGQASRQPQHF. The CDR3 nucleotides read TGTGCCAGCAGAGGACAAGCGTCTCGTCAGCCCCAGCATTTT.

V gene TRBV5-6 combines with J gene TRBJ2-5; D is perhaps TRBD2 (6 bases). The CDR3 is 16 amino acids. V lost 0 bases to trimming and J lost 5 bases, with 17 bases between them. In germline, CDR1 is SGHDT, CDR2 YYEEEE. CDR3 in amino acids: CASSLGLGGGMETQYF. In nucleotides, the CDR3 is TGTGCCAGCAGCTTGGGATTGGGAGGAGGTATGGAGACCCAGTACTTC.

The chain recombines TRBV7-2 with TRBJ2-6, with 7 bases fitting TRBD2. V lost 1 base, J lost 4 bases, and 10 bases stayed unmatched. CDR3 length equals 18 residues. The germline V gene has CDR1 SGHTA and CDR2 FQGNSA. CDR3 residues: CASSLVGVRGTGANVLTF. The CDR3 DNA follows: TGTGCCAGCAGCTTAGTTGGTGTGCGGGGGACCGGGGCCAACGTCCTGACTTTC.

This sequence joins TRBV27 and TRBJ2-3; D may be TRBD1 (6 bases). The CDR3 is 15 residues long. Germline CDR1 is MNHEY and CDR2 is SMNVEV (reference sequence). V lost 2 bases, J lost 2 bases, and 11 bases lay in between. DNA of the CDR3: TGTGCCAGCAGTTTACTAACAGGGAACACAGATACGCAGTATTTT. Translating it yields CASSLLTGNTDTQYF.

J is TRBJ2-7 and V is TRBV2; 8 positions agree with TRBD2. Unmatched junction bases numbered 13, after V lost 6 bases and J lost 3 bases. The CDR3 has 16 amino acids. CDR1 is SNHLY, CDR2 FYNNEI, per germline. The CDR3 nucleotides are TGTGCCAGCAGGACTCTAATGGGACTAGATTTCTACGAGCAGTACTTC. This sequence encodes CASRTLMGLDFYEQYF.

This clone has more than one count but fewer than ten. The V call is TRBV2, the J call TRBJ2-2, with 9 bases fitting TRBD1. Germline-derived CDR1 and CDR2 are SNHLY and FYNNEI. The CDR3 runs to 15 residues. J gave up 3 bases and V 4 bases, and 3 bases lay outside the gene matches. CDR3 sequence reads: CASSVDRGYTGELFF. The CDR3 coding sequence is TGTGCCAGCAGTGTCGACAGGGGGTACACCGGGGAGCTGTTTTTT.

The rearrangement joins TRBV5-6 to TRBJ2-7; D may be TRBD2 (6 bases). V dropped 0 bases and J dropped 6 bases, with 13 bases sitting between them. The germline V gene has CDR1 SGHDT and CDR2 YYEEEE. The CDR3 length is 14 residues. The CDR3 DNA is TGTGCCAGCAGCTTGGCCGGGGGTCGGGCCGAGCAGTACTTC. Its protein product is CASSLAGGRAEQYF.

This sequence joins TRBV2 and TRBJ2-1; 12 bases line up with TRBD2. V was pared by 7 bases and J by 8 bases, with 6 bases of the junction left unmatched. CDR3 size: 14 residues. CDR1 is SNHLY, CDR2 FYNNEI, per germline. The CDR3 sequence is CASMRTSGTDEQFF. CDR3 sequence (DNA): TGTGCCAGCATGAGGACTAGCGGGACCGATGAGCAGTTCTTC.